This record concerns one T cell receptor (beta chain) sequence. The sample comes from a study of response to subunit inactivated influenza vaccine. TCRdb passed the RT-PCR reads through MiXCR, listing each CDR3 protein once. The data hold 500,000 to 600,000 distinct CDR3 sequences, with about 11% observed a single time. V lost 3 bases, J lost 7 bases, and 16 bases lay in between. The CDR3 covers 14 residues. Per germline, CDR1 DFQATT and CDR2 SNEGSKA (reference sequence). The same sample was also studied in work on T cells expressing NK-cell markers. This second study notes: Production of TCR beta cDNA relied on 5'RACE template switching with UMIs. Of eight sequenced donors, seven were HCMV-seropositive and one HCMV-seronegative. Dominant NKG2C+ clonotypes accounted for roughly 1.0-7.5% of CD8+ T cells in a handful of donors. The CD3+CD56-NKG2C+ fraction of four donors was likewise dominated by these clonotypes. It was still unclear whether expanded NKG2C+ T cell clones were HCMV specific.

The source of this sequence is a man aged 50 to 60 who received an inactivated influenza vaccine. This specimen consisted of PBMCs from blood, obtained on the day of vaccination. This chain links TRBV20-1 with TRBJ2-1, with D maybe TRBD1 (5 bases). Here the CDR3 reads CSASVFLGPNEQFF. The CDR3 DNA follows: TGCAGTGCTAGCGTCTTCCTGGGGCCTAATGAGCAGTTCTTC.